The T cell receptor (beta chain) described here comes from a study of T cells in Graves' hyperthyroidism and ophthalmopathy. Overall study results and limits: Most clonotypes that expanded in the thyroid above 0.001 also showed up in blood.

The germline V gene has CDR1 MRHNA and CDR2 SNTAGT. CDR3 length: 17 residues. Trimming took off 0 bases at V and 0 bases at J, with 12 bases between the two ends. RNA transcripts were the template for amplifying TCR beta CDR3 regions. Primed by the HTBI set, a first-round RT-PCR was run on the TCR CDR3. Each CDR3 protein gets one entry after TCRdb re-called the multiplex PCR reads with MiXCR. The table lists about 59,000 distinct CDR3 sequences, approximately 50% of them singletons, with approximately 3.3% in the top ten. Details on this clonotype: Antigen unknown.

The TCR sequence derives from an older woman with Graves' ophthalmopathy. V gene TRBV6-4 combines with J gene TRBJ2-1; perhaps TRBD1 as D (5 bases). Sequenced sample: blood. The CDR3, as DNA: TGTGCCAGCAGTGACTCGGCAGGGTCCCTCTCCTACAATGAGCAGTTCTTC. It specifies CASSDSAGSLSYNEQFF.